The 9 T cell receptor beta chains below come from one sample, sequenced in a study of T cells after yellow fever vaccination. TCRdb re-derived calls from the 5' RACE reads in MiXCR, one entry per CDR3 protein. The sample has 500,000 to 650,000 distinct CDR3 sequences, about 12% seen once. The starting material was PBMCs, obtained on the day of the yellow fever booster vaccination. These receptors were obtained from a man aged 25-45 years who received the YFV17D yellow fever vaccine.

CDR3 in amino acids: CASRIDVENTDTQYF. In DNA, the CDR3 is TGTGCCAGCAGGATAGATGTTGAGAACACAGATACGCAGTATTTT. The genes are TRBV5-4 and TRBJ2-3; D is unresolved. CDR1 and CDR2 from the germline V gene are SGHNT and YYREEE (reference sequence). Trimming left V 5 bases short and J 2 bases short, with 15 bases between. The CDR3 is 15 residues long.

This clonotype was seen more than once but under ten times. This sequence joins TRBV27 and TRBJ2-7, with 8 bases that match TRBD2. Germline CDR1 MNHEY, CDR2 SMNVEV (reference sequence). V lost 5 bases, J lost 0 bases, and 9 bases stayed unmatched. This CDR3 spans 16 amino acids. In DNA form, the CDR3 reads TGTGCCAGCAGTCTCTTAACTAGCGGCGTCTCCTACGAGCAGTACTTC. Its translation is CASSLLTSGVSYEQYF.

This clonotype was seen once. The V gene is TRBV9, the J gene TRBJ2-6, with 7 nucleotides matching TRBD2. Germline CDR1 reads SGDLS; CDR2 reads YYNGEE. The CDR3 runs to 15 residues. V lost 2 bases to trimming and J lost 2 bases; unmatched junction nucleotides: 1. The CDR3 region has the DNA TGTGCCAGCAGCGTGGCGGGGGCTGGGGCCAACGTCCTGACTTTC. It translates to CASSVAGAGANVLTF.

This clonotype occurred a few times. The genes are TRBV9 and TRBJ2-1, with no clear D. The CDR3 has 11 amino acids. Looked up from germline, CDR1 is SGDLS and CDR2 is YYNGEE. V was clipped by 3 bases and J by 8 bases, with 6 bases between them. The CDR3 region is CASSAAHEQFF. As DNA, the CDR3 is TGTGCCAGCAGCGCAGCCCATGAGCAGTTCTTC.

This clonotype was seen only a few times. This chain joins TRBV10-3 and TRBJ2-7; perhaps TRBD2 as D (5 bases). Between the trimmed V and J ends, which lost 1 base and 4 bases, there was a span of 14 bases. The germline V gene has CDR1 ENHRY and CDR2 SYGVKD. There are 15 residues in the CDR3. CDR3: CAISELISGSYEQYF. The CDR3 DNA is TGTGCCATCAGTGAGTTGATAAGCGGAAGTTACGAGCAGTACTTC.

In this sample, this clonotype turned up a few times. The rearrangement uses TRBV5-1 and TRBJ2-1; 10 bases map to TRBD1. This CDR3 is 14 amino acids long. Germline CDR1 SGHRS, CDR2 YFSETQ. Unmatched junction bases numbered 6, after V lost 4 bases and J lost 8 bases. The CDR3 sequence: CASSGGTGVDEQFF. In DNA form, the CDR3 reads TGCGCCAGCAGCGGCGGGACAGGGGTAGATGAGCAGTTCTTC.

The chain uses TRBV18 and TRBJ2-7, with D maybe TRBD2 (5 bases). The CDR3 extends over 13 amino acids. V shed 0 bases and J shed 6 bases, with 9 bases lying between them. Germline V gives CDR1 KGHSH, CDR2 LQKENI. CDR3 protein: CASSPPRASEQYF. DNA of the CDR3: TGTGCCAGCTCACCACCGAGGGCTAGCGAGCAGTACTTC.

This clonotype was seen a few times. CDR3 sequence (DNA): TGTGCCATCAGTGAGTCGACCCTCAGACAGGGGGCCTATGAGCAGTTCTTC. Its translation: CAISESTLRQGAYEQFF. This chain uses TRBV10-3 with TRBJ2-1; 10 bases match TRBD1. The CDR3 spans 17 residues. Germline-derived CDR1 and CDR2 are ENHRY and SYGVKD. Unmatched junction bases numbered 10, after V lost 0 bases and J lost 8 bases.

In its sample, this clonotype was seen many times. The CDR3 reads CSAKGGSLSSYNEQFF. CDR3 coding DNA: TGCAGTGCTAAAGGCGGGAGCCTGAGCTCCTACAATGAGCAGTTCTTC. V gene TRBV20-1 combines with J gene TRBJ2-1, with 7 nucleotides matching TRBD2. Germline assignment: CDR1 DFQATT and CDR2 SNEGSKA (reference sequence). Trimming at V came to 4 bases and at J to 0 bases, leaving 9 bases not matched to a gene. This CDR3 has 16 amino acids.